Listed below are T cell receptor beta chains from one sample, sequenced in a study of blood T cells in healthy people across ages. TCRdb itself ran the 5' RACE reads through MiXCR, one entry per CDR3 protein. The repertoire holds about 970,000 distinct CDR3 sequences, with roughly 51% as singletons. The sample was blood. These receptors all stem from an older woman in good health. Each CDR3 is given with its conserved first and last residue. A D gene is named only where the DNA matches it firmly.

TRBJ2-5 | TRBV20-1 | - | CSASQEVARETQYF
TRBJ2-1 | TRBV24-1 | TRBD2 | CATSDLSGSGYNEQFF
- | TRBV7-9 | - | CASSRSPQANEQYF
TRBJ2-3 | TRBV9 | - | CASSVALDSDTDTQYF
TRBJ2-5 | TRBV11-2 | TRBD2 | CASRPPGLRTETQYF
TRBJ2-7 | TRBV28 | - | CASCRGGLFPSYEQYF
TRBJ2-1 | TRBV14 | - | CASSQERGDEDNEQFF
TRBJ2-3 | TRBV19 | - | CASSTTQGGTDTQYF
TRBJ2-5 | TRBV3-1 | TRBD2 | CASSPPGLAGETQYF
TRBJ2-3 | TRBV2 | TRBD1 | CASNWDRRSTDTQYF
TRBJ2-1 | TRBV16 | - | CASSQSMGLGEQFF
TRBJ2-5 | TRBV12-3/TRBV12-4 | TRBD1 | CASSGTGYAETQYF
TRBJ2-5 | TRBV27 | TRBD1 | CATKTGGAETQYF
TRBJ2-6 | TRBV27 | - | CASSSQESGANVLTF
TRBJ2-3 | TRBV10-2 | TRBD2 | CASSEGLVGITDTQYF
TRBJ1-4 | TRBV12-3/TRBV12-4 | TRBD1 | CTSSFMTGGLNEKLFF
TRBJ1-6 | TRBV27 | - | CASTTTGFHSPLHF
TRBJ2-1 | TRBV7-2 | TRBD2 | CASSLSPSGRMYNEQFF